A selection of T cell receptor beta chains follows, all from one sample in a study of blood T cell repertoires in COVID-19. TCRdb keeps only in-frame clones here, not all; method: immunoSEQ multiplex PCR. The repertoire holds around 470,000 clones, with about 88% as singletons. Sample: peripheral blood. The receptor source for this set is a man aged 18 to 35 with COVID-19, enrolled during active disease. CDR3s include the opening cysteine and the closing phenylalanine or tryptophan. A D gene is named only where the DNA matches it firmly.

-	11	TRBJ1-6	TRBV2	CASTRNSPLHF
TRBD2	17	TRBJ2-3	TRBV19	CASSIGGSGGTTDTQYF
TRBD1	19	TRBJ1-6	TRBV5-5	CASSLGGQGSSSYNSPLHF
-	12	TRBJ2-5	TRBV9	CASTLGLETQYF
-	18	TRBJ2-5	TRBV25-1	CASSENGVRDTGGETQYF
-	14	TRBJ1-1	TRBV7-2	CASSLARANTEAFF
-	15	TRBJ2-7	TRBV6-1	CASSDHGTGHYEQYF
-	17	TRBJ2-7	TRBV7-8	CASSLIPGDTRFYEQYF
TRBD1	13	TRBJ2-7	TRBV10-3	CAIRGQVTYEQYF
TRBD1	14	TRBJ2-5	TRBV15	CATSRAGGIGTQYF
TRBD2	18	TRBJ2-1	TRBV11-2	CASSLPSGGAVNYNEQFF
-	11	TRBJ1-1	TRBV10-3	CAISWTVEAFF
TRBD1	15	TRBJ2-7	TRBV11-3	CASSQVGQGSYEQYF